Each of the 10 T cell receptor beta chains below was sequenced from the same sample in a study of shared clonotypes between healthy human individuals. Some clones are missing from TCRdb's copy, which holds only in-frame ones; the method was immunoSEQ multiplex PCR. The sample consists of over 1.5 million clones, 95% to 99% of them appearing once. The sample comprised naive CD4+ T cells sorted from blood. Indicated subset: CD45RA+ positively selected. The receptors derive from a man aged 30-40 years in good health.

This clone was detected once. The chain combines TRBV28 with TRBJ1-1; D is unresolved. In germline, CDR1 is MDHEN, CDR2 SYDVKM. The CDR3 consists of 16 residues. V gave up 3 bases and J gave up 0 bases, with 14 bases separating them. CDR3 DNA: TGTGCCAGCAGTTTTATATTCGGCAGCATGAACACTGAAGCTTTCTTT. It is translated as CASSFIFGSMNTEAFF.

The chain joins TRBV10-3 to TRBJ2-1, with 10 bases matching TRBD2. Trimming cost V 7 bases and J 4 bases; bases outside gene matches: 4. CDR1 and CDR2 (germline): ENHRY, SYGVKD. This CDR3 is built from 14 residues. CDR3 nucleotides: TGTGCCATCACCCTAGCGGGAGTTTACAATGAGCAGTTCTTC. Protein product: CAITLAGVYNEQFF.

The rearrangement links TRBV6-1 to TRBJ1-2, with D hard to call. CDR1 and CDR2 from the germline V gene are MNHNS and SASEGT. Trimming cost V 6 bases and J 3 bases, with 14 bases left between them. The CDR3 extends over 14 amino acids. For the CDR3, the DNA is TGTGCCAGCAGAAGAGCAGACAAAGACTATGGCTACACCTTC. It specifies CASRRADKDYGYTF.

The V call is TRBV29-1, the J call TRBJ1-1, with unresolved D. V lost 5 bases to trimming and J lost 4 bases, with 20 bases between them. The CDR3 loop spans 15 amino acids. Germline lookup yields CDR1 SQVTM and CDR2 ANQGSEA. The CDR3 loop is CSVLPIPLGITEAFF. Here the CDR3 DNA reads TGCAGCGTTCTACCCATCCCGTTGGGGATCACTGAAGCTTTCTTT. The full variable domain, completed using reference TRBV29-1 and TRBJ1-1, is SAVISQKPSRDICQRGTSLTIQCQVDSQVTMMFWYRQQPGQSLTLIATANQGSEATYESGFVIDKFPISRPNLTFSTLTVSNMSPEDSSIYLCSVLPIPLGITEAFFGQGTRLTVV.

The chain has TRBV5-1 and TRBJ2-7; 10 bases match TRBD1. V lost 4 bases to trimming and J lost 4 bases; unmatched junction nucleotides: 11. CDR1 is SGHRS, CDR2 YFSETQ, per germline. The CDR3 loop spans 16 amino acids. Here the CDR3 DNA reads TGCGCCAGCAGCGGAGTCGGGACAGGGGTTTGGTACGAGCAGTACTTC. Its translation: CASSGVGTGVWYEQYF.

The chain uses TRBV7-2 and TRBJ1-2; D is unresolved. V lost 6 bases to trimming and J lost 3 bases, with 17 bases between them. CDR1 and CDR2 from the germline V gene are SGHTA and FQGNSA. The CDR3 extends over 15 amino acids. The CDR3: CASRTTPDGDYGYTF. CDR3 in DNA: TGTGCCAGCAGGACGACCCCGGACGGAGACTATGGCTACACCTTC.

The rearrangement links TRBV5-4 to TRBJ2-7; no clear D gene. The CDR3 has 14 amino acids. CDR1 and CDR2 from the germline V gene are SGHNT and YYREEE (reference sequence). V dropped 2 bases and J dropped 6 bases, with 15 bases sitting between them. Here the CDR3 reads CASSFGLGRGEQYF. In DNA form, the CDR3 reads TGTGCCAGCAGCTTCGGATTAGGACGTGGCGAGCAGTACTTC.

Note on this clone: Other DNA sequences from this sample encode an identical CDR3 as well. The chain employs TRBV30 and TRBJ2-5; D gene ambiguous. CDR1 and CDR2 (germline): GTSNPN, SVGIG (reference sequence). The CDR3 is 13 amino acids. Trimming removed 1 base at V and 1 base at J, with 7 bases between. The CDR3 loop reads CAWSGAGQETQYF. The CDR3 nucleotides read TGTGCCTGGAGTGGGGCTGGCCAAGAGACCCAGTACTTC. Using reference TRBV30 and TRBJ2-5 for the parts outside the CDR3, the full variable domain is SQTIHQWPATLVQPVGSPLSLECTVEGTSNPNLYWYRQAAGRGLQLLFYSVGIGQISSEVPQNLSASRPQDRQFILSSKKLLLSDSGFYLCAWSGAGQETQYFGPGTRLLVL.

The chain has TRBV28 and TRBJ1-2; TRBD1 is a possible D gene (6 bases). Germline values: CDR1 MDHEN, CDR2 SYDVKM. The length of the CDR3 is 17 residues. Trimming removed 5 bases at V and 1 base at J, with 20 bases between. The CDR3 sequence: CASSIPATGGGNYGYTF. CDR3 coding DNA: TGTGCCAGCAGTATCCCTGCAACAGGAGGGGGTAACTATGGCTACACCTTC.

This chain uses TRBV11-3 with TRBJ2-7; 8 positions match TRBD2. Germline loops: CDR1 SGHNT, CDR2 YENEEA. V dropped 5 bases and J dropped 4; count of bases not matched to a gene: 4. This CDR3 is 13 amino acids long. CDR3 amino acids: CASSQTSGYEQYF. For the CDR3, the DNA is TGTGCCAGCAGCCAAACTAGCGGATACGAGCAGTACTTC.